This is a list of T cell receptor beta chains from one sample in a study of blood T cell repertoires in COVID-19. Data came from immunoSEQ multiplex PCR; TCRdb stores just in-frame clones and leaves some out. This table holds approximately 97,000 clones, almost 85% found once. The sample taken for sequencing was peripheral blood. The source of these receptors is a middle-aged man with active or convalescent COVID-19. The CDR3 runs from the conserved cysteine through the conserved F or W. A D gene is named only where the DNA matches it firmly. Size tells how often a clone was seen (once, few, many) or the class of an expanded clone, and some rows leave it out.

j_call: TRBJ2-1
clone_size: once
v_call: TRBV15
d_call: TRBD2
cdr3_aa: CATSRDNGGAYNEQFF
cdr3_nt: TGTGCCACCAGCAGAGATAACGGGGGGGCCTACAATGAGCAGTTCTTC

j_call: TRBJ1-6
clone_size: .
v_call: TRBV6-5
d_call: .
cdr3_aa: CASSYWSEDSPLHF
cdr3_nt: TGTGCCAGCAGTTATTGGAGTGAGGATTCACCCCTCCACTTT

j_call: TRBJ2-6
clone_size: .
v_call: TRBV30
d_call: .
cdr3_aa: CAWSVPEISGANVLTF
cdr3_nt: TGTGCCTGGAGCGTACCGGAGATCTCTGGGGCCAACGTCCTGACTTTC

j_call: TRBJ1-5
clone_size: .
v_call: TRBV23-1
d_call: .
cdr3_aa: CASSQSVGGLRNQPQHF
cdr3_nt: TGCGCCAGCAGTCAATCGGTCGGGGGACTACGCAATCAGCCCCAGCATTTT

j_call: TRBJ1-1
clone_size: .
v_call: TRBV10-3
d_call: .
cdr3_aa: CAISESLVTGNTEAFF
cdr3_nt: TGTGCCATCAGTGAGTCCCTAGTGACAGGGAACACTGAAGCTTTCTTT

j_call: TRBJ2-1
clone_size: .
v_call: TRBV7-3
d_call: TRBD2
cdr3_aa: CASSKGLASYNEQFF
cdr3_nt: TGTGCCAGCAGCAAGGGACTAGCCTCCTACAATGAGCAGTTCTTC

j_call: TRBJ1-2
clone_size: .
v_call: TRBV11-2
d_call: .
cdr3_aa: CASSLVSRDGYTF
cdr3_nt: TGTGCCAGCAGCTTAGTCAGCAGGGATGGCTACACCTTC

j_call: TRBJ1-1
clone_size: .
v_call: TRBV7-9
d_call: .
cdr3_aa: CASSLARGTTEAFF
cdr3_nt: TGTGCCAGCAGCTTGGCCCGGGGGACGACTGAAGCTTTCTTT

j_call: TRBJ2-2
clone_size: .
v_call: TRBV7-9
d_call: .
cdr3_aa: CASSPRQSGELFF
cdr3_nt: TGTGCCAGCAGCCCCCGACAGAGCGGGGAGCTGTTTTTT

j_call: TRBJ2-1
clone_size: .
v_call: TRBV7-2
d_call: TRBD2
cdr3_aa: CASSLKERGGLNEQFF
cdr3_nt: TGTGCCAGCAGCTTAAAGGAGCGGGGGGGCTTGAATGAGCAGTTCTTC

j_call: TRBJ1-6
clone_size: .
v_call: TRBV7-6
d_call: TRBD1
cdr3_aa: CASSIGQGSSYNSPLHF
cdr3_nt: TGTGCCAGCAGCATCGGACAGGGGAGCTCCTATAATTCACCCCTCCACTTT

j_call: TRBJ2-7
clone_size: .
v_call: TRBV7-9
d_call: .
cdr3_aa: CASSPPGSHAGEQYF
cdr3_nt: TGTGCCAGCAGCCCTCCGGGGTCCCACGCGGGGGAGCAGTACTTC

j_call: TRBJ2-5
clone_size: .
v_call: TRBV7-2
d_call: .
cdr3_aa: CASSLDSLTQYF
cdr3_nt: TGTGCCAGCAGCTTAGACTCCTTGACCCAGTACTTC

j_call: TRBJ1-1
clone_size: .
v_call: TRBV7-9
d_call: TRBD1
cdr3_aa: CASSLGTGGTTFF
cdr3_nt: TGTGCCAGCAGCTTAGGGACAGGGGGCACGACTTTCTTT

j_call: TRBJ2-2
clone_size: .
v_call: TRBV7-3
d_call: .
cdr3_aa: CASSPAGTGELFF
cdr3_nt: TGTGCCAGCAGCCCCGCAGGGACCGGGGAGCTGTTTTTT

j_call: TRBJ1-1
clone_size: .
v_call: TRBV6-5
d_call: TRBD1
cdr3_aa: CASRNPGQGDTEAFF
cdr3_nt: TGTGCCAGCAGGAACCCGGGACAGGGGGACACTGAAGCTTTCTTT

j_call: TRBJ2-5
clone_size: .
v_call: TRBV7-3
d_call: TRBD2
cdr3_aa: CASSPHRGGIETQYF
cdr3_nt: TGTGCCAGCAGCCCCCATCGCGGGGGGATAGAGACCCAGTACTTC

j_call: TRBJ1-6
clone_size: few
v_call: TRBV6-2/TRBV6-3
d_call: TRBD1
cdr3_aa: CASSYFDRGGNLHF
cdr3_nt: TGTGCCAGCAGTTACTTTGACAGGGGGGGGAACCTCCACTTT

j_call: TRBJ2-5
clone_size: .
v_call: TRBV3-1/TRBV3-2
d_call: .
cdr3_aa: CASSQEWGGRVFQETQYF
cdr3_nt: TGTGCCAGCAGCCAGGAATGGGGGGGCAGGGTATTCCAAGAGACCCAGTACTTC

j_call: TRBJ2-7
clone_size: .
v_call: TRBV6-6
d_call: TRBD1
cdr3_aa: CASSYPKADRVWEQYF
cdr3_nt: TGTGCCAGCAGTTACCCCAAGGCGGACAGGGTTTGGGAGCAGTACTTC

j_call: TRBJ2-2
clone_size: .
v_call: TRBV27
d_call: .
cdr3_aa: CASSLSTDRNTGELFF
cdr3_nt: TGTGCCAGCAGTTTATCAACCGACAGGAACACCGGGGAGCTGTTTTTT

j_call: TRBJ2-7
clone_size: once
v_call: TRBV5-1
d_call: TRBD1
cdr3_aa: CASSYLQGISYEQYF
cdr3_nt: TGCGCCAGCAGCTACCTACAGGGGATCTCCTACGAGCAGTACTTC

j_call: TRBJ1-2
clone_size: .
v_call: TRBV10-2
d_call: .
cdr3_aa: CASSESTQGSGYTF
cdr3_nt: TGCGCCAGCAGTGAGTCGACTCAGGGAAGCGGCTACACCTTC

j_call: TRBJ2-7
clone_size: once
v_call: TRBV5-1
d_call: TRBD2
cdr3_aa: CASSLGGEGYEQYF
cdr3_nt: TGCGCCAGCAGCTTGGGAGGGGAGGGCTACGAGCAGTACTTC

j_call: TRBJ1-2
clone_size: once
v_call: TRBV30
d_call: .
cdr3_aa: CAWSFRRPRYGYTF
cdr3_nt: TGTGCCTGGAGTTTCAGGCGTCCTCGGTATGGCTACACCTTC

j_call: TRBJ2-7
clone_size: .
v_call: TRBV6-2/TRBV6-3
d_call: .
cdr3_aa: CASSYTPGLSYEQYF
cdr3_nt: TGTGCCAGCAGTTACACACCGGGACTCTCCTACGAGCAGTACTTC

j_call: TRBJ1-6
clone_size: .
v_call: TRBV4-2
d_call: .
cdr3_aa: CASSQDVASPLHF
cdr3_nt: TGTGCCAGCAGCCAAGATGTGGCTTCACCCCTCCACTTT

j_call: TRBJ1-3
clone_size: .
v_call: TRBV11-2
d_call: TRBD1
cdr3_aa: CASSLDTIQGDTIYF
cdr3_nt: TGTGCCAGCAGCTTAGACACAATCCAGGGGGACACCATATATTTT

j_call: TRBJ2-2
clone_size: .
v_call: TRBV7-9
d_call: .
cdr3_aa: CASSLRSPGELFF
cdr3_nt: TGTGCCAGCAGCTTACGGAGTCCCGGGGAGCTGTTTTTT

j_call: TRBJ1-1
clone_size: .
v_call: TRBV10-1
d_call: .
cdr3_aa: CASSDFDKKAFF
cdr3_nt: TGCGCCAGCAGTGATTTCGACAAGAAGGCTTTCTTT

j_call: TRBJ2-6
clone_size: few
v_call: TRBV6-6
d_call: TRBD1
cdr3_aa: CASSQTGDSSGANVLTF
cdr3_nt: TGTGCCAGCAGTCAGACAGGGGATAGCTCTGGGGCCAACGTCCTGACTTTC

j_call: TRBJ1-1
clone_size: .
v_call: TRBV4-3
d_call: .
cdr3_aa: CASSQSRGPFTEAFF
cdr3_nt: TGCGCCAGCAGCCAAAGCAGGGGCCCGTTCACTGAAGCTTTCTTT

j_call: TRBJ1-6
clone_size: .
v_call: TRBV3-1/TRBV3-2
d_call: .
cdr3_aa: CASSRGEGVSPLHF
cdr3_nt: TGTGCCAGCAGCCGTGGAGAGGGGGTGTCACCCCTCCACTTT

j_call: TRBJ1-5
clone_size: .
v_call: TRBV5-5
d_call: TRBD1
cdr3_aa: CASSLDGQGNQPQHF
cdr3_nt: TGTGCCAGCAGCTTGGACGGACAGGGCAATCAGCCCCAGCATTTT

j_call: TRBJ1-6
clone_size: .
v_call: TRBV5-1
d_call: .
cdr3_aa: CASSLGQANSPLHF
cdr3_nt: TGCGCCAGCAGCTTGGGACAGGCAAACTCACCCCTCCACTTT

j_call: TRBJ1-5
clone_size: few
v_call: TRBV19
d_call: .
cdr3_aa: CASSLQGGNQPQHF
cdr3_nt: TGTGCCAGTAGTCTACAGGGAGGCAATCAGCCCCAGCATTTT

j_call: TRBJ2-7
clone_size: once
v_call: TRBV6-6
d_call: .
cdr3_aa: CASSPGTLTSEQYF
cdr3_nt: TGTGCCAGCAGTCCCGGGACTCTTACGAGCGAGCAGTACTTC

j_call: TRBJ1-4
clone_size: .
v_call: TRBV15
d_call: .
cdr3_aa: CATSGWGDAGEKLFF
cdr3_nt: TGTGCCACCAGCGGGTGGGGAGATGCTGGTGAAAAACTGTTTTTT

j_call: TRBJ1-2
clone_size: .
v_call: TRBV6-5
d_call: .
cdr3_aa: CASRGEYGYTF
cdr3_nt: TGTGCCAGCAGGGGAGAATATGGCTACACCTTC

j_call: TRBJ1-1
clone_size: .
v_call: TRBV7-2
d_call: .
cdr3_aa: CASSDTGMHTEAFF
cdr3_nt: TGTGCCAGCAGTGATACAGGGATGCACACTGAAGCTTTCTTT

j_call: TRBJ1-6
clone_size: .
v_call: TRBV7-2
d_call: .
cdr3_aa: CASSLFGADSPLHF
cdr3_nt: TGTGCCAGCAGCTTATTCGGTGCGGATTCACCCCTCCACTTT

j_call: TRBJ2-6
clone_size: .
v_call: TRBV2
d_call: .
cdr3_aa: CASSDIRVSGANVLTF
cdr3_nt: TGTGCCAGCAGTGATATCAGGGTCTCTGGGGCCAACGTCCTGACTTTC

j_call: TRBJ2-5
clone_size: .
v_call: TRBV7-2
d_call: TRBD2
cdr3_aa: CASSLGAGGQETQYF
cdr3_nt: TGTGCCAGCAGCTTAGGTGCGGGGGGGCAAGAGACCCAGTACTTC

j_call: TRBJ2-7
clone_size: .
v_call: TRBV12-3/TRBV12-4
d_call: TRBD1
cdr3_aa: CASSNDRAEQYF
cdr3_nt: TGTGCCAGCAGTAACGACAGGGCCGAGCAGTACTTC

j_call: TRBJ1-6
clone_size: .
v_call: TRBV18
d_call: .
cdr3_aa: CASSPLGTNNSPLHF
cdr3_nt: TGTGCCAGCTCACCACTTGGGACAAATAATTCACCCCTCCACTTT

j_call: TRBJ2-2
clone_size: .
v_call: TRBV28
d_call: TRBD1
cdr3_aa: CASSFSGTGAGELFF
cdr3_nt: TGTGCCAGCAGTTTTTCCGGGACAGGGGCGGGGGAGCTGTTTTTT

j_call: TRBJ1-5
clone_size: .
v_call: TRBV3-1/TRBV3-2
d_call: .
cdr3_aa: CASSPLGSNQPQHF
cdr3_nt: TGTGCCAGCAGCCCTCTAGGCAGCAATCAGCCCCAGCATTTT

j_call: TRBJ2-3
clone_size: .
v_call: TRBV18
d_call: TRBD2
cdr3_aa: CASSPTSGGSTDTQYF
cdr3_nt: TGTGCCAGCTCACCAACTTCGGGGGGTAGCACAGATACGCAGTATTTT

j_call: TRBJ2-2
clone_size: .
v_call: TRBV24-1
d_call: TRBD1
cdr3_aa: CATPLGQGATRPTGELFF
cdr3_nt: TGTGCCACCCCCCTGGGACAGGGGGCTACCCGCCCTACCGGGGAGCTGTTTTTT

j_call: TRBJ1-5
clone_size: .
v_call: TRBV30
d_call: .
cdr3_aa: CAWSLTGTHNQPQHF
cdr3_nt: TGTGCCTGGAGTCTCACCGGGACACACAATCAGCCCCAGCATTTT

j_call: TRBJ2-3
clone_size: .
v_call: TRBV7-2
d_call: TRBD2
cdr3_aa: CASSLVAGADTQYF
cdr3_nt: TGTGCCAGCAGCTTAGTTGCGGGGGCAGATACGCAGTATTTT

j_call: TRBJ2-3
clone_size: once
v_call: TRBV24-1
d_call: TRBD1
cdr3_aa: CATSDSETGGATDTQYF
cdr3_nt: TGTGCCACCAGTGATTCTGAGACAGGGGGCGCGACAGATACGCAGTATTTT

j_call: TRBJ2-7
clone_size: many
v_call: TRBV7-9
d_call: TRBD1
cdr3_aa: CASSLSLYSGTGAYEQYF
cdr3_nt: TGTGCCAGCAGCTTATCCCTTTATTCCGGGACAGGGGCCTACGAGCAGTACTTC

j_call: TRBJ2-3
clone_size: few
v_call: TRBV6-2/TRBV6-3
d_call: .
cdr3_aa: CASSYPGIRSTDTQYF
cdr3_nt: TGTGCCAGCAGTTACCCGGGAATCCGTAGCACAGATACGCAGTATTTT